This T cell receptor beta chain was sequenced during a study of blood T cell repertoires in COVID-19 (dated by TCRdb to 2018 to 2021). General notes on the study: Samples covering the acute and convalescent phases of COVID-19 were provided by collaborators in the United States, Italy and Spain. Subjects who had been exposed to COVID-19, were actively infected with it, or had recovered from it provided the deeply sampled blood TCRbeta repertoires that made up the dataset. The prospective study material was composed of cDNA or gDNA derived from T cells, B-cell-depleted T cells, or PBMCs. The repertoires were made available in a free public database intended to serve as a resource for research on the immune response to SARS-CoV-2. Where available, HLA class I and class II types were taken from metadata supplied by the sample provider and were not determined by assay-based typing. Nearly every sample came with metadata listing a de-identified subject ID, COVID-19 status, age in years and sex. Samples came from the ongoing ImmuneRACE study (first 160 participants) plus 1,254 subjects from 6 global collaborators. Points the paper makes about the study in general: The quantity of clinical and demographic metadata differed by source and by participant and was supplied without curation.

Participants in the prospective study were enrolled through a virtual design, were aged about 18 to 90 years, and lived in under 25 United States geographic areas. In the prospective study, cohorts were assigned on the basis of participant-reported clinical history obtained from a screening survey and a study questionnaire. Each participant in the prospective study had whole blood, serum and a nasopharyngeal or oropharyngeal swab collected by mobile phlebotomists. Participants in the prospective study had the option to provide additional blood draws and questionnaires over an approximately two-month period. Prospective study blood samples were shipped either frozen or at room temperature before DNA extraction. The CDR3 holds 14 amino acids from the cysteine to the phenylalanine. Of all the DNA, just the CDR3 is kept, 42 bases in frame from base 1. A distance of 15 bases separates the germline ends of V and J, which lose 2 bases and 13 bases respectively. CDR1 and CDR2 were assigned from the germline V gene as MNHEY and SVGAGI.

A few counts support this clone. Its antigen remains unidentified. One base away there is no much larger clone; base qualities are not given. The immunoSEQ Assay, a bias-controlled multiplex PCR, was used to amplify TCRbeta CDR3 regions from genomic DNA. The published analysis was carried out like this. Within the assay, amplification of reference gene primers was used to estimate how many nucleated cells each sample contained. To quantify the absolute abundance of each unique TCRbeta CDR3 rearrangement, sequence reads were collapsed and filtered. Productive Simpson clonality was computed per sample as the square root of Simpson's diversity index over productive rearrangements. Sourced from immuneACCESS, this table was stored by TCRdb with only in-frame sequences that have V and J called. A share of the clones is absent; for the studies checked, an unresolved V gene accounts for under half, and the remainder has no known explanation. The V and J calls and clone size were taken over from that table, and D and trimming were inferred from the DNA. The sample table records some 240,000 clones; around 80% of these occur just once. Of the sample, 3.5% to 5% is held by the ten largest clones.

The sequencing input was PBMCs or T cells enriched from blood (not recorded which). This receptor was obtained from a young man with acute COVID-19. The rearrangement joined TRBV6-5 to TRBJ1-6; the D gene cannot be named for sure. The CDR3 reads CASSYGIGREPLHF. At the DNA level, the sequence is TGTGCCAGCAGTTACGGTATAGGTCGGGAGCCCCTCCACTTT.